This T cell receptor beta chain derives from a study of shared clonotypes between healthy human individuals. Regarding this clone: Its antigen is undetermined.

Study-level points and caveats: Larger estimated richness was generally seen in naive subsets than in memory subsets.

Here immunoSEQ multiplex PCR was the method, and the copy in TCRdb shows in-frame clones only, minus some. The sample lists approximately 620,000 clones, 97% occurring once. Germline V gives CDR1 SGHTS, CDR2 YDEGEE. After removal of 4 bases from V and 8 bases from J, the junction contained 7 bases not matched to a gene. The CDR3 is made up of 14 amino acids. The chain joins TRBV5-8 to TRBJ1-2; 11 positions agree with TRBD1. The sequenced sample consisted of naive CD4+ T cells sorted from blood. Subset denoted: CD45RA+ positively selected. The clonotype was recovered from a young woman in good health. The CDR3 sequence is CASSLRDRGRGYTF. The CDR3 DNA reads as TGTGCCAGCAGCCTCCGGGACAGGGGGAGGGGCTACACCTTC.